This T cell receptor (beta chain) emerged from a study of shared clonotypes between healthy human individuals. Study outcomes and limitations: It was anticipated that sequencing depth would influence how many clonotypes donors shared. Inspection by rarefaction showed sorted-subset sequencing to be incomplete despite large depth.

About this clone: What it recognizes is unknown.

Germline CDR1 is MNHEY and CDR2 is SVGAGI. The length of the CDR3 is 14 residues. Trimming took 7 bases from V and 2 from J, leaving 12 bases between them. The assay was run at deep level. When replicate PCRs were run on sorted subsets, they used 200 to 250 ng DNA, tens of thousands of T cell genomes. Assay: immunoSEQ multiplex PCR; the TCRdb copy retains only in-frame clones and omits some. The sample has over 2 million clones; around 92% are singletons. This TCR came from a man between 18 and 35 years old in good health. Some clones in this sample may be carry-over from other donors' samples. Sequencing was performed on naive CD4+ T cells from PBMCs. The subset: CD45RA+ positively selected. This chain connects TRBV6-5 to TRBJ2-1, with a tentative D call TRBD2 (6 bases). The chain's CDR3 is CASTQAGPYNEQFF. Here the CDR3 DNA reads TGTGCCAGCACCCAAGCGGGCCCCTACAATGAGCAGTTCTTC.